This T cell receptor beta chain was retrieved from a study of blood T cell repertoires in COVID-19. Assay: immunoSEQ multiplex PCR; the TCRdb copy retains only in-frame clones and omits some. The table lists about 120,000 clones, approximately 90% of them singletons. Germline V gene sequence: CDR1 SGDLS, CDR2 YYNGEE. Trimming left V 0 bases short and J 9 bases short, with 10 bases between. The CDR3 runs 14 residues. This clone appeared a few times. The rearrangement uses TRBV9 and TRBJ1-6; D ambiguous. The sample taken for sequencing was peripheral blood. The receptor's source is a middle-aged man with acute or convalescent COVID-19. The chain's CDR3 is CASSVAGISSPLHF. CDR3 DNA sequence: TGTGCCAGCAGCGTAGCGGGGATTAGTTCACCCCTCCACTTT.